Listed here are 15 T cell receptor beta chains from one sample, sequenced in a study of T cells after yellow fever vaccination. TCRdb re-called the 5' RACE reads through MiXCR, storing one row per CDR3 protein. The repertoire holds some 110,000 distinct CDR3 sequences, roughly 7.9% seen once, with over 2.5% in the top ten. Sequencing was performed on CD4+ T cells sorted from PBMCs, taken around 45 days after the first yellow fever vaccination. These receptors all stem from a young man who received the YFV17D yellow fever vaccine.

This clonotype was observed at least ten times. The rearrangement uses TRBV28 and TRBJ2-7; D is possibly TRBD1 (6 bases). There are 12 residues in the CDR3. Germline CDR1 reads MDHEN; CDR2 reads SYDVKM. V lost 6 bases and J lost 4, with 10 bases in between. CDR3 in DNA: TGTGCCAGCAGCAGGACAGAATACGAGCAGTACGTC. Translated: CASSRTEYEQYV.

The rearrangement uses TRBV7-9 and TRBJ1-1; no reliable D call. V was trimmed by 5 bases and J by 0 bases, leaving 16 bases between them. The CDR3 loop spans 16 amino acids. Germline-derived CDR1 and CDR2 are SEHNR and FQNEAQ (reference sequence). CDR3 residues: CASSPPAGRMNTEAFF. CDR3 bases: TGTGCCAGCAGCCCCCCCGCGGGCCGGATGAACACTGAAGCTTTCTTT.

This sequence joins TRBV5-1 and TRBJ2-7, with 8 bases aligning to TRBD2. The CDR3 has 14 amino acids. Per the germline V gene, CDR1 is SGHRS and CDR2 is YFSETQ. V shed 3 bases and J 2 bases; nucleotides not matched to a gene: 4. The CDR3 nucleotides read TGCGCCAGCAGCTCCCGGGGGGGAGCCTACGAGCAGTACTTC. Its translation: CASSSRGGAYEQYF.

This clonotype was counted ten times or more. The chain carries TRBV5-6 and TRBJ2-2; no clear D gene. Per the germline V gene, CDR1 is SGHDT and CDR2 is YYEEEE. The CDR3 is 15 amino acids. Between the trimmed V and J ends, which lost 1 base and 5 bases, there was a span of 12 bases. The CDR3 loop is CASSLFSFETGELFF. In nucleotides, the CDR3 is TGTGCCAGCAGCTTGTTTTCATTTGAGACCGGGGAGCTGTTTTTT.

The V gene is TRBV6-6, the J gene TRBJ1-6; 7 nucleotides line up with TRBD1. The V segment lost 4 bases and the J segment 5 bases; nucleotides outside the gene matches: 2. CDR1 MNHNY and CDR2 SVGAGI come from the germline V gene (reference sequence). CDR3 length: 14 amino acids. The CDR3: CASSWTGDNSPLHF. The DNA of the CDR3 is TGTGCCAGCAGTTGGACAGGAGATAATTCACCCCTCCACTTT.

The table lists this clonotype with a few counts. The chain uses TRBV5-1 and TRBJ2-7; a possible D gene is TRBD1 (5 bases). CDR1 and CDR2 (germline): SGHRS, YFSETQ. Trimming took 0 bases from V and 5 from J, leaving 18 bases between them. The CDR3 length is 16 residues. The CDR3 region is CASSLGATASSHEQYF. The CDR3, as DNA: TGCGCCAGCAGCTTGGGTGCGACAGCGAGCAGTCACGAGCAGTACTTC.

This clonotype was counted ten times or more. The V call is TRBV6-2 or TRBV6-3, the J call TRBJ1-2; unclear D gene. The germline CDR1 and CDR2 sequences are MNHEY and SVGEGT. With 6 bases removed from V and 2 bases from J, the gap between germline ends came to 10 bases. The CDR3 spans 13 residues. CDR3 sequence reads: CASSLRENYGYTF. The DNA of the CDR3 is TGTGCCAGCAGCCTCCGGGAGAACTATGGCTACACCTTC.

This clonotype was recorded at least ten times. The rearrangement uses TRBV27 and TRBJ2-3, with 7 bases that match TRBD1. The CDR3 is 18 amino acids. Germline V lookup: CDR1 MNHEY, CDR2 SMNVEV (reference sequence). V was pared by 5 bases and J by 0 bases, with 14 bases of the junction left unmatched. The CDR3 DNA reads as TGTGCCAGCAGTCCCCGGGACAGCCATCTATTTAGCACAGATACGCAGTATTTT. It codes for CASSPRDSHLFSTDTQYF.

This clonotype was seen ten or more times. The chain recombines TRBV7-2 with TRBJ1-4, with D unresolved. This CDR3 is built from 14 residues. Trimming took 5 bases from V and 8 from J, leaving 15 bases between them. The germline gives CDR1 SGHTA, CDR2 FQGNSA. CDR3 loop: CASSQVGLLEKLFF. DNA for the CDR3: TGTGCCAGCAGCCAAGTGGGCCTTCTCGAAAAACTGTTTTTT.

This clonotype appeared a few times. The J gene is TRBJ2-5, the V gene TRBV19; no clear D gene. Looked up from germline, CDR1 is LNHDA and CDR2 is SQIVND (reference sequence). CDR3 length equals 15 residues. The V and J ends lost 1 base and 3 bases respectively, with 12 bases between them. CDR3 nucleotides: TGTGCCAGTAGTATAGTCGCGTCTTGGAAAGAGACCCAGTACTTC. Amino acid sequence: CASSIVASWKETQYF.

This clonotype was seen many times. This chain uses TRBV15 with TRBJ2-1; D assignment may be TRBD1 or TRBD2 (5 bases each). V was cut by 8 bases and J by 1 base, with 30 bases left in between. This CDR3 region has 20 residues. Germline V gene data show CDR1 as LNHNV and CDR2 as YYDKDF (reference sequence). CDR3 loop: CATQETKGPTWTRSYNEQFF. The DNA of the CDR3 is TGTGCCACCCAAGAAACTAAGGGACCGACGTGGACCCGGTCCTACAATGAGCAGTTCTTC.

The V and J genes are TRBV5-1 and TRBJ2-5; TRBD2 matches at 13 bases. V was clipped by 9 bases and J by 1 base; unmatched bases: 9. CDR3 length equals 16 residues. The germline V gene has CDR1 SGHRS and CDR2 YFSETQ. CDR3 sequence reads: CATKGLAGTSQETQYF. The CDR3, as DNA: TGCGCCACCAAGGGACTAGCGGGGACCTCCCAAGAGACCCAGTACTTC.

This clonotype was seen more than once but under ten times. The gene calls are TRBV20-1 and TRBJ2-7; TRBD2 might be the D (5 bases). CDR1 and CDR2 from the germline V gene are DFQATT and SNEGSKA (reference sequence). CDR3 length: 12 residues. Between the trimmed V and J ends, which lost 8 bases and 5 bases, there was a span of 16 bases. Written as DNA, the CDR3 is TGCAGTACTACGGGAACACGAGACGAGCAGTACGTC. This sequence encodes CSTTGTRDEQYV.

In its sample, this clonotype was seen many times. The chain is built from TRBV6-5 and TRBJ1-2; 7 nucleotides agree with TRBD1. V shed 6 bases and J 7 bases; nucleotides not matched to a gene: 11. Germline assignment: CDR1 MNHEY and CDR2 SVGAGI. This CDR3 is 14 amino acids long. CDR3 in amino acids: CASRKQEGAGGYTF. CDR3 DNA sequence: TGTGCCAGCAGAAAACAGGAGGGGGCTGGTGGCTACACCTTC.

This clonotype was picked up many times. This chain uses TRBV12-3 or TRBV12-4 with TRBJ1-1; 8 bases are a match to TRBD1. This CDR3 region has 16 residues. J was trimmed by 5 bases and V by 7 bases; bases with no gene match: 15. The CDR3 coding sequence is TGTGCCAGCACCCCGGGCAGGGGGCTTGGGAAAACTGAAGCTTTCTTT. Protein sequence: CASTPGRGLGKTEAFF.